The clone carrying this T cell receptor (beta chain) was seen only a few times. Its specificity is not known. These data come from a study of cytomegalovirus exposure and HLA in healthy donors. About the study: The 500 to 750 first-cohort repertoires and the roughly 120 validation repertoires shared the same platform, a later analysis reported. Overall study results and limits: Specific recognition of CMV antigens was confirmed in vitro for a few chains (all CMV-associated). The study labeled 150 to 200 TCR beta chains cytomegalovirus-associated. Subsequent analysis found a tendency for first-cohort TCR clusters to co-occur within the 120 or so validation repertoires.

Repertoires were generated with immunoSEQ multiplex PCR, while TCRdb's copy carries only in-frame clones and drops some. The sample shows some 270,000 clones, 86% of them seen only once. V was pared by 3 bases and J by 5 bases, with 16 bases between. The CDR3 consists of 15 residues. The V gene's germline CDR1 is SGHTA and CDR2 FQGNSA. The chain carries TRBV7-2 and TRBJ1-2; possibly TRBD1 for D (5 bases). The sample consisted of PBMCs. This TCR came from a woman between 18 and 29 years old in good health and CMV-seronegative. As DNA, the CDR3 is TGTGCCAGCAGCTTTTTAGTGTCGGGGGTGTATGGCTACACCTTC. This translates into CASSFLVSGVYGYTF.